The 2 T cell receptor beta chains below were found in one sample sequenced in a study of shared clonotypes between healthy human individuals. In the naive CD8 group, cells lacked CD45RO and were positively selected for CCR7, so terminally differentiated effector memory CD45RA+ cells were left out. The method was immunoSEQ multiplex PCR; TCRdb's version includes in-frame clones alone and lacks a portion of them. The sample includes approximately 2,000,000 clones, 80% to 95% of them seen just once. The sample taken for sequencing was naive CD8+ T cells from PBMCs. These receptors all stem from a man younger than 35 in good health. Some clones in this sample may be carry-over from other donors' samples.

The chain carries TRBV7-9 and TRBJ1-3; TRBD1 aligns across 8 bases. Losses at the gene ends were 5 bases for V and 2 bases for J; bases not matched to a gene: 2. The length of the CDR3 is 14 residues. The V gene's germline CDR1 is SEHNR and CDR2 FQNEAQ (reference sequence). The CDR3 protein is CASSLRGPGNTIYF. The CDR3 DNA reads TGTGCCAGCAGCCTCAGGGGGCCTGGAAACACCATATATTTT.

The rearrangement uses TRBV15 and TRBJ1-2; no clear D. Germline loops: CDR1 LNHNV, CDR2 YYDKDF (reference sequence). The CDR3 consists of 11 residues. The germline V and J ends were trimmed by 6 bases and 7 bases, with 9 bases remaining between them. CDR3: CATSPGRGYTF. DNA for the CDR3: TGTGCCACCAGTCCCGGTCGTGGCTACACCTTC.